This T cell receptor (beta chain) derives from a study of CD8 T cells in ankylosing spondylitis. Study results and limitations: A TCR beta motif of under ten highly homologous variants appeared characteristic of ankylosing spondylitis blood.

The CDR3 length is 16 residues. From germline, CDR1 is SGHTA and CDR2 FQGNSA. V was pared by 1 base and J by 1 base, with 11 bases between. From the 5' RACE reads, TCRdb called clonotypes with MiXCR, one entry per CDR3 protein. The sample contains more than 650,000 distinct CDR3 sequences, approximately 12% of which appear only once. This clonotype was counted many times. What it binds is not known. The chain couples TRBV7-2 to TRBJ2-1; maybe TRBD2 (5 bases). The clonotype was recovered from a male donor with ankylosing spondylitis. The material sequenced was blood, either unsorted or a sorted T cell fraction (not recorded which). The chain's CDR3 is CASSLVGGYSYNEQFF. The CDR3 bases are TGTGCCAGCAGCTTAGTTGGAGGCTATTCCTACAATGAGCAGTTCTTC.